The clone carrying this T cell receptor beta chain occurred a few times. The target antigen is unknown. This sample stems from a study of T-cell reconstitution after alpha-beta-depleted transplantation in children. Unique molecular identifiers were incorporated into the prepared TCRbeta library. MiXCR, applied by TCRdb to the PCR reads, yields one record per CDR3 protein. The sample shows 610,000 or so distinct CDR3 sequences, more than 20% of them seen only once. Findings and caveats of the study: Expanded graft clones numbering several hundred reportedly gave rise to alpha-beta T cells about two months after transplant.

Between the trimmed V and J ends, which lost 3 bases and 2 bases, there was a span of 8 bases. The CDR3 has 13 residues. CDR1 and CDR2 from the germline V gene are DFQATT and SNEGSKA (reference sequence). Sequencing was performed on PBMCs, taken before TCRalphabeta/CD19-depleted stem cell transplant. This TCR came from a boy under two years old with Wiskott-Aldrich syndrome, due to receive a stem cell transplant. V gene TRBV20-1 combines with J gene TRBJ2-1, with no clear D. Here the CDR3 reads CSASFGTYNEQFF. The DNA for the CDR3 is TGCAGTGCTAGTTTCGGTACCTACAATGAGCAGTTCTTC.